The T cell receptor beta chain described here comes from a study of T-cell reconstitution after alpha-beta-depleted transplantation in children. Study results and limitations: Day-60 TCRbeta diversity that was high in some patients was derived from surviving recipient T cells and thymic progenitors. At the one-year point after transplant, T-cell counts and TCRbeta diversity were found to come mostly from T cells that had been newly produced. Alpha-beta T cells about two months after transplant reportedly derived from several hundred expanded graft clones.

Preparing the TCRbeta library involved the use of unique molecular identifiers. TCRdb re-called the PCR reads through MiXCR, storing one row per CDR3 protein. The profile covers tens of thousands of distinct CDR3 sequences, with just under 5% appearing a single time and approximately 17% taken by the ten largest. CDR3 length equals 14 residues. Trimming took off 6 bases at V and 5 bases at J, with 13 bases between the two ends. This clonotype came up many times. Its antigen is not identified. The TCR was taken from a boy less than two years old who had a stem cell transplant for acute myeloid leukemia, so the T cells may come from the graft donor. The V gene is TRBV12-3 or TRBV12-4, the J gene TRBJ1-4; perhaps TRBD1 as D (6 bases). The sample consisted of PBMCs, mostly from graft donor cells, taken 180 days after TCRalphabeta/CD19-depleted stem cell transplant. CDR3 sequence: CASSNDRWNEKLFF. The CDR3 region has the DNA TGTGCCAGCAGCAATGACAGGTGGAATGAAAAACTGTTTTTT.